These 14 T cell receptor beta chains originate from one sample sequenced in a study of regulatory T cells in long-lasting Graves disease. The time point here: newly diagnosed GD, antithyroid drugs for less than 3 months. RNA extracted from PBMCs served as the sequencing template. Through Arm-PCR of CDR3 regions and iRepertoire HTBI primers, TCR beta libraries were built. TCRdb reprocessed the multiplex PCR reads via MiXCR and lists one record per CDR3 protein. This table holds a few hundred thousand distinct CDR3 sequences, approximately 16% found once. The data also belong to a second study, concerning T cells in Graves' hyperthyroidism and ophthalmopathy.

The input for sequencing was peripheral blood mononuclear cells (PBMCs), taken at new diagnosis, from a patient treated with antithyroid drugs. Receptor source: a woman aged 40 to 50 with Graves disease.

This clonotype was counted between two and nine times. The genes are TRBV5-6 and TRBJ1-1, with no clear D. Trimming removed 0 bases at V and 0 bases at J, with 6 bases between. Germline V lookup: CDR1 SGHDT, CDR2 YYEEEE. This CDR3 contains 14 residues. CDR3 sequence: CASSLGHMNTEAFF. CDR3 DNA sequence: TGTGCCAGCAGCTTGGGGCATATGAACACTGAAGCTTTCTTT. Complete variable domain (other parts from reference TRBV5-6 and TRBJ1-1): DAGVTQSPTHLIKTRGQQVTLRCSPKSGHDTVSWYQQALGQGPQFIFQYYEEEERQRGNFPDRFSGHQFPNYSSELNVNALLLGDSALYLCASSLGHMNTEAFFGQGTRLTVV.

This clonotype was detected many times. The chain employs TRBV7-9 and TRBJ2-1; TRBD2 agrees at 14 bases. The CDR3 runs 19 residues. Per the germline V gene, CDR1 is SEHNR and CDR2 is FQNEAQ (reference sequence). V dropped 6 bases and J dropped 4; count of bases not matched to a gene: 14. This CDR3 reads CASRSTSGRARSLYNEQFF. Here the CDR3 DNA reads TGTGCCAGCAGATCGACTAGCGGGAGGGCCAGGTCACTGTACAATGAGCAGTTCTTC.

This clonotype was observed many times. The chain links TRBV5-1 to TRBJ1-1, with TRBD1 matching over 7 bases. Germline V gene lookup returns CDR1 SGHRS and CDR2 YFSETQ. V gave up 3 bases and J gave up 5 bases; unmatched junction bases: 10. This CDR3 spans 15 amino acids. Here the CDR3 DNA reads TGCGCCAGCAGCTGGGGGCACAGGGGTGGAACTGAAGCTTTCTTT. It yields the protein CASSWGHRGGTEAFF.

This clonotype was recorded at least ten times. The V gene is TRBV28, the J gene TRBJ2-5; no definite D call. Looked up from germline, CDR1 is MDHEN and CDR2 is SYDVKM. This CDR3 is built from 13 residues. V lost 5 bases and J 0 bases, leaving 7 bases between the germline ends. The CDR3 region has the DNA TGTGCCAGCAGTCAAGGGAACCAAGAGACCCAGTACTTC. Its translation: CASSQGNQETQYF.

This clonotype was seen ten or more times. This chain connects TRBV10-3 to TRBJ1-6; D is undetermined. The V gene's germline CDR1 is ENHRY and CDR2 SYGVKD. The ends were cut back, 8 bases at V and 4 bases at J, with 9 bases in the middle. The CDR3 is 13 residues long. DNA of the CDR3: TGTGCCATCGCGGCCAGTTATAATTCACCCCTCCACTTT. Protein: CAIAASYNSPLHF.

This clonotype was seen many times. This chain joins TRBV24-1 and TRBJ1-2; 12 positions agree with TRBD1. V gave up 4 bases and J gave up 7 bases; unmatched junction bases: 6. The germline gives CDR1 KGHDR, CDR2 SFDVKD. This CDR3 is 15 amino acids long. The CDR3 sequence is CATSDPGQGATGYTF. CDR3 DNA sequence: TGTGCCACCAGTGACCCGGGACAGGGGGCGACTGGCTACACCTTC.

At least ten counts were recorded for this clonotype. The J gene is TRBJ1-3, the V gene TRBV11-2; no clear D gene. V lost 4 bases and J 0 bases, leaving 7 bases between the germline ends. The CDR3 length is 14 residues. Per the germline V gene, CDR1 is SGHAT and CDR2 is FQNNGV. The CDR3 bases are TGTGCCAGCAGCTCCAGCCGCTCTGGAAACACCATATATTTT. Amino acid sequence: CASSSSRSGNTIYF. Drawing the rest from reference TRBV11-2 and TRBJ1-3, the complete variable domain is EAGVAQSPRYKIIEKRQSVAFWCNPISGHATLYWYQQILGQGPKLLIQFQNNGVVDDSQLPKDRFSAERLKGVDSTLKIQPAKLEDSAVYLCASSSSRSGNTIYFGEGSWLTVV.

This clonotype was seen repeatedly, ten times or more. This rearrangement joins TRBV25-1 to TRBJ2-1, with TRBD2 matching over 12 bases. The CDR3 loop spans 24 amino acids. V lost 0 bases and J lost 1; bases outside the gene matches: 22. The germline CDR1 and CDR2 sequences are MGHDK and SYGVNS. The CDR3 spells CASSEYYSGNYRTSGIRSYNEQFF. DNA of the CDR3: TGTGCCAGCAGTGAATATTACTCAGGGAATTATCGGACTAGCGGGATAAGGTCCTACAATGAGCAGTTCTTC.

The table lists this clonotype with many counts. This CDR3 is CASSIRAVSYEQYF. The CDR3 bases are TGTGCCAGTAGTATTCGGGCGGTCTCCTACGAGCAGTACTTC. The chain has TRBV19 and TRBJ2-7; no definite D call. V lost 3 bases and J 0 bases, leaving 9 bases between the germline ends. Germline V gene data show CDR1 as LNHDA and CDR2 as SQIVND (reference sequence). The CDR3 contains 14 residues.

Worth noting for this clonotype: This likely reflects a read error, since a far larger clone is one base away. The chain uses TRBV20-1 and TRBJ2-5; TRBD2 agrees at 10 bases. The CDR3 loop spans 15 amino acids. CDR1 and CDR2 (germline): DFQATT, SNEGSKA (reference sequence). The CDR3 DNA is TGCAGTGCTACTACTACTAGCGGGGCTGACAATGAGCGGTTCTTC. Its translation is CSATTTSGADNERFF.

This clonotype has only a few counts. The J gene is TRBJ2-7, the V gene TRBV11-2; D possibly corresponds to TRBD2 (5 bases). V lost 5 bases to trimming and J lost 3 bases, with 14 bases between them. This CDR3 has 14 amino acids. The germline CDR1 and CDR2 sequences are SGHAT and FQNNGV. The DNA for the CDR3 is TGTGCCAGCAGCCTCACGGACGGGGTCTACGAGCAGTACTTC. As protein: CASSLTDGVYEQYF.

This clonotype was counted ten times or more. The CDR3 sequence is CASSSGTLAGELFF. The CDR3 DNA follows: TGTGCCAGCAGTTCCGGGACTTTAGCCGGGGAGCTGTTTTTT. V is TRBV12-3 or TRBV12-4 and J is TRBJ2-2, with D possibly being TRBD2 (6 bases). Trimming removed 4 bases at V and 6 bases at J, with 12 bases between. The length of the CDR3 is 14 residues.

This clonotype was observed many times. The V call is TRBV18, the J call TRBJ2-6; the D is unclear. V was clipped by 2 bases and J by 9 bases, with 14 bases between them. Germline-derived CDR1 and CDR2 are KGHSH and LQKENI. This CDR3 contains 15 residues. Here the CDR3 reads CASSPDGRQVNVLTF. The CDR3 DNA sequence: TGTGCCAGCTCACCAGATGGACGGCAGGTCAACGTCCTGACTTTC.

Notes on this clonotype: This likely came from a read error, as a far larger clone is one base away. V is TRBV5-6 and J is TRBJ2-7; D gene unclear. The CDR3 consists of 12 residues. V shed 3 bases and J shed 7 bases, with 11 bases lying between them. The germline gives CDR1 SGHDT, CDR2 YYEEEE. The CDR3 loop is CASSYSYNEQYF. The CDR3 DNA reads TGTGCCAGCAGCTACTCCTACAATGAGCAGTACTTC.